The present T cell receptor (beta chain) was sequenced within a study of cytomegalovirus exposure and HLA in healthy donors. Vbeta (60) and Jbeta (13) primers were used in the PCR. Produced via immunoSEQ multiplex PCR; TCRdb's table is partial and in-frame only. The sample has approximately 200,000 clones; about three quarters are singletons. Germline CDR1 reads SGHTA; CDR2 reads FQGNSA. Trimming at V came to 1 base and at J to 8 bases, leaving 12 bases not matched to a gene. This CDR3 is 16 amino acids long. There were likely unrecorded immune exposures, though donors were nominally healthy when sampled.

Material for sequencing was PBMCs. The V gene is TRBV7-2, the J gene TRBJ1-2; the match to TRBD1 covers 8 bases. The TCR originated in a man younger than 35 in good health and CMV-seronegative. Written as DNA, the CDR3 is TGTGCCAGCAGCTTAGTCGGACCAGGGGGCGGAAAGGGCTACACCTTC. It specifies CASSLVGPGGGKGYTF.